This TCR beta chain was obtained from a study of tumor-infiltrating lymphocytes in primary liver carcinoma. Study context: Tissue type made little difference to sample yields of roughly 3.5 to 7.13 million productive TCRbeta reads.

Regarding the study as a whole: Overlap in tumor-adjacent and tumor-blood pairs fell below that of tumor region pairs. Relative to blood, tumors carried a significantly larger fraction of the repertoire in their top 250 clones (p = 0.039).

The CDR3 contains 15 residues. The germline CDR1 and CDR2 sequences are MGHRA and YSYEKL. Trimming took off 4 bases at V and 6 bases at J, with 17 bases between the two ends. From approximately 450 ng total RNA, TCR beta cDNA was generated with a primer in the constant region. Each TCR beta library was derived from three nested multiplex PCR rounds that employed slightly modified ARM-PCR. Running roughly 10 cycles apiece, the first two PCR rounds relied on TRBV1-TRBV30 forward primers together with a C-beta reverse primer. TCRdb ran MiXCR on the multiplex PCR reads and lists one entry per CDR3 protein. The sample comprises fewer than 250,000 distinct CDR3 sequences, less than 65% of which are singletons, and under 7.5% rests with the top ten. Researchers drew blood RNA from unsorted whole blood and extracted germline DNA as well. For this clonotype: Its antigen remains unidentified. A much larger clone sits a single nucleotide away, making a read error possible.

V gene TRBV4-1 combines with J gene TRBJ2-3; D is possibly TRBD2 (7 bases). Sequenced: peripheral blood. The receptor's source is a woman aged 60-75 years with primary liver carcinoma and hepatitis B virus infection. The CDR3 DNA sequence: TGCGCCAGCAGCCGGGGACGGGGGGCGTCGGATACGCAGTATTTT. It is translated as CASSRGRGASDTQYF.